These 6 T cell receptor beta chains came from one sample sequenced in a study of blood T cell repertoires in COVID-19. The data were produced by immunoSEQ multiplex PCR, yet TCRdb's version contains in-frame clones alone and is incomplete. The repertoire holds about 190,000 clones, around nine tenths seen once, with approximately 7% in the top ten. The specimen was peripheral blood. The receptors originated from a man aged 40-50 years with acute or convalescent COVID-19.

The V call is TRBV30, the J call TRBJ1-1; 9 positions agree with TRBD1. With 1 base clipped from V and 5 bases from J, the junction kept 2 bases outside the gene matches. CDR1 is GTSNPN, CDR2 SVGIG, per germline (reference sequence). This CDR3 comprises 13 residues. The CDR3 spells CAWSAQGATEAFF. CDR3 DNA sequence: TGTGCCTGGAGTGCACAGGGGGCGACTGAAGCTTTCTTT.

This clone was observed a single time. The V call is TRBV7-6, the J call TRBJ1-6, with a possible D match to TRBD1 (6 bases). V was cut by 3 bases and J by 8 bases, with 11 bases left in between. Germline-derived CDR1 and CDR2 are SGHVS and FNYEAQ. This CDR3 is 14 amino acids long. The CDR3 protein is CASSLRRGDSPLHF. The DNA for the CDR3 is TGTGCCAGCAGCTTGCGCAGGGGTGATTCACCCCTCCACTTT.

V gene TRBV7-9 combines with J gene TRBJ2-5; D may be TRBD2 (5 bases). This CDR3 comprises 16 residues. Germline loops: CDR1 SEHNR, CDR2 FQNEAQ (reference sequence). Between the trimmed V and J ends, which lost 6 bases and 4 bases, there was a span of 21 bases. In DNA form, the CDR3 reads TGTGCCAGCAGTCTTACCTCTCAGGCGGGTAGAGAGACCCAGTACTTC. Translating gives CASSLTSQAGRETQYF.

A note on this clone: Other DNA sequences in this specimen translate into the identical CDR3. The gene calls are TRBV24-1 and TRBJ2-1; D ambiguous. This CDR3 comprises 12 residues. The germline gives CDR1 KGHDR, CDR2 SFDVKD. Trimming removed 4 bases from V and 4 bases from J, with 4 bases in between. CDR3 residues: CATSDPYNEQFF. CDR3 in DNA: TGTGCCACCAGTGACCCTTACAATGAGCAGTTCTTC.

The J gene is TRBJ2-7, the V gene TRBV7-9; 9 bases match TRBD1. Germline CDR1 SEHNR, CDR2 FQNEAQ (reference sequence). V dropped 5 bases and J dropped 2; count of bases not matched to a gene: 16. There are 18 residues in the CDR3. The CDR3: CASSQVPGQGSYPYEQYF. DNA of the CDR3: TGTGCCAGCAGCCAAGTCCCGGGACAGGGATCCTACCCCTACGAGCAGTACTTC.

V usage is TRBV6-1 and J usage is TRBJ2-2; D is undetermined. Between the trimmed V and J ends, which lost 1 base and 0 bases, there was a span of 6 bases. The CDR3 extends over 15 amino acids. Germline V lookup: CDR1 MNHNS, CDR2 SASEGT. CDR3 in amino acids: CASSEVITNTGELFF. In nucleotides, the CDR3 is TGTGCCAGCAGTGAAGTAATAACGAACACCGGGGAGCTGTTTTTT.